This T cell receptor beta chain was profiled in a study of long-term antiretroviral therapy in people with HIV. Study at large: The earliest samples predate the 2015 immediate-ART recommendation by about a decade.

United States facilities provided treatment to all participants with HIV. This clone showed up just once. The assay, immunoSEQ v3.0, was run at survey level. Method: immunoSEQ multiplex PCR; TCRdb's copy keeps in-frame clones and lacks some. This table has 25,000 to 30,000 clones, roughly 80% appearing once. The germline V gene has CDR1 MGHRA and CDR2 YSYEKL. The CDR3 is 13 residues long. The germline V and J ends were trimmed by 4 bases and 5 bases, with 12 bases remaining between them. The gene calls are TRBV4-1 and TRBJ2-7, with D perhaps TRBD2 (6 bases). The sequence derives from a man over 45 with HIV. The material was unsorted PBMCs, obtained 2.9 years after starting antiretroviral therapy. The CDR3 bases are TGCGCCAGCAGCCCGACTAGTTTGGACGAGCAGTACTTC. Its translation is CASSPTSLDEQYF.